The clone carrying this TCR beta chain was observed a few times. As yet, its antigen is unknown. The sample is drawn from a study of PD-L1 blockade in urothelial cancer. In the study overall: Patients' histories included 0 to 3 prior chemotherapy regimens. Study outcomes and limitations: When pretreatment blood TCR clonality was below the median, it predicted better survival. Durable benefit was linked to greater 3-week expansion of tumor-associated blood clones.

Time point here: pretreatment peripheral blood. Losses at the gene ends were 7 bases for V and 8 bases for J; bases not matched to a gene: 4. The CDR3 spans 10 residues. Germline CDR1 DFQATT, CDR2 SNEGSKA (reference sequence). Synthetic TCR analog templates were spiked into each PCR. Method: immunoSEQ multiplex PCR; TCRdb's copy keeps in-frame clones and lacks some. The sample carries roughly 120,000 clones, approximately 84% recorded once. The clonotype comes from a man between 45 and 60 years old with urothelial cancer. Source: PBMCs, taken around atezolizumab (anti-PD-L1) treatment. The rearrangement joins TRBV20-1 to TRBJ1-2; TRBD1 aligns across 7 bases. The CDR3 loop reads CSVRGEGYTF. Here the CDR3 DNA reads TGCAGTGTCAGGGGGGAGGGCTACACCTTC.